Presented here are 28 T cell receptor beta chains from one specimen sequenced in a study of CD8 T cells in Susac syndrome. An amount of RNA that ranged from about 0.45 to 1 ug was reverse transcribed with random hexamers. TCRdb fed the immunoSEQ multiplex PCR reads into MiXCR, producing one record per CDR3 protein. The sample lists roughly 130,000 distinct CDR3 sequences, about 95% occurring once. The sample was CD4+ T cells from PBMCs. The receptors were gathered from a human donor in good health.

Here the CDR3 reads CASSLAASAYNEQFF. CDR3 nucleotides: TGCGCCAGCAGCTTGGCGGCTAGCGCCTACAATGAGCAGTTCTTC. The chain links TRBV5-1 to TRBJ2-1; TRBD2 is a possible D gene (6 bases). The CDR3 extends over 15 amino acids. V was pared by 0 bases and J by 2 bases, with 9 bases between. The germline V gene encodes CDR1 SGHRS and CDR2 YFSETQ.

J is TRBJ1-4 and V is TRBV6-1, with TRBD1 identical over 7 bases. V was pared by 6 bases and J by 8 bases, with 9 bases of the junction left unmatched. Germline CDR1 reads MNHNS; CDR2 reads SASEGT. The CDR3 is made up of 14 amino acids. Written as DNA, the CDR3 is TGTGCCAGCAGCCGGGGAGGGGGCTGGGAAAAACTGTTTTTT. This codes for CASSRGGGWEKLFF.

The V gene is TRBV4-2, the J gene TRBJ1-1, with D possibly matching TRBD1 (6 bases). The CDR3 is made up of 13 amino acids. The V gene lost 2 bases and the J gene lost 11 bases, with 15 bases spanning the gap. Germline CDR1 LGHNA, CDR2 YNFKEQ. The CDR3 DNA reads as TGTGCCAGCAGCCAACCAGGGGATGGTATGGCTTTCTTT. It codes for CASSQPGDGMAFF.

The chain uses TRBV14 and TRBJ2-7, with D maybe TRBD2 (5 bases). Trimming took 5 bases from V and 5 from J, leaving 13 bases between them. The CDR3 covers 13 residues. CDR1 and CDR2 (germline): SGHDN, FVKESK. This CDR3 is CASSYTRAHEQYF. The CDR3 coding sequence is TGTGCCAGCAGCTATACTAGAGCCCACGAGCAGTACTTC.

The chain links TRBV28 to TRBJ1-5; no firm D call. The ends were cut back, 5 bases at V and 9 bases at J, with 11 bases in the middle. Germline loops: CDR1 MDHEN, CDR2 SYDVKM. This CDR3 contains 12 residues. CDR3 protein: CASSLLGAPQHF. DNA for the CDR3: TGTGCCAGCAGTCTCCTGGGCGCGCCCCAGCATTTT. Looking up the rest from reference TRBV28 and TRBJ1-5 gives the full variable domain: DVKVTQSSRYLVKRTGEKVFLECVQDMDHENMFWYRQDPGLGLRLIYFSYDVKMKEKGDIPEGYSVSREKKERFSLILESASTNQTSMYLCASSLLGAPQHFGDGTRLSIL.

This clonotype was counted a single time. The CDR3 nucleotides are TGTGCCAGTAGTAGGACCGGGACAGGGGTTGTCAATGAGCAGTTCTTC. This encodes CASSRTGTGVVNEQFF. The V call is TRBV19, the J call TRBJ2-1; 10 nucleotides match TRBD1. The CDR3 loop spans 16 amino acids. CDR1 and CDR2 (germline): LNHDA, SQIVND (reference sequence). The J segment lost 6 bases and the V segment lost 4 bases, leaving 9 bases of the junction unmatched.

J is TRBJ2-7 and V is TRBV5-1; D gene unclear. V lost 0 bases and J lost 1, with 11 bases in between. This CDR3 is built from 15 residues. Germline V gene sequence: CDR1 SGHRS, CDR2 YFSETQ. The CDR3 protein is CASSLEGNPSYEQYF. CDR3 coding DNA: TGCGCCAGCAGCTTGGAGGGTAATCCTTCCTACGAGCAGTACTTC.

The CDR3 DNA sequence: TGTGCCAGCGGTGGACAGGGTACGGGTGAAGCTTTCTTT. Encoded protein: CASGGQGTGEAFF. This chain uses TRBV7-9 with TRBJ1-1; 8 positions match TRBD1. Germline V gene sequence: CDR1 SEHNR, CDR2 FQNEAQ (reference sequence). Unmatched junction bases numbered 9, after V lost 8 bases and J lost 7 bases. This CDR3 comprises 13 residues.

The CDR3, as DNA: TGCAGTGCCTCCAGACAGGGAACGTTCCACGAGCAGTACTTC. This sequence encodes CSASRQGTFHEQYF. This sequence joins TRBV20-1 and TRBJ2-7, with TRBD1 matching 7 bases. The junction had 13 bases not matched to a gene; V was cut back by 6 bases and J by 5 bases. Germline-derived CDR1 and CDR2 are DFQATT and SNEGSKA (reference sequence). This CDR3 is 14 amino acids long.

A single count supports this clonotype. The CDR3, as DNA: TGTGCCAGCTCGCCAAACCGGATTCGACGCGGTGGGTTGGTAGATACGCAGTATTTT. The encoded protein is CASSPNRIRRGGLVDTQYF. The chain uses TRBV18 and TRBJ2-3, with no clear D. Germline V gene data show CDR1 as KGHSH and CDR2 as LQKENI. CDR3 length: 19 residues. Trimming pared 6 bases from V and 5 bases from J, leaving 30 bases between.

The chain has TRBV19 and TRBJ1-5, with D possibly matching TRBD1 (6 bases). Trimming cost V 5 bases and J 3 bases, with 17 bases left between them. Looked up from germline, CDR1 is LNHDA and CDR2 is SQIVND (reference sequence). The CDR3 length is 16 residues. CDR3 sequence (DNA): TGTGCCAGTAGTGACCAACAGGGAACCTCCAATCAGCCCCAGCATTTT. Translation: CASSDQQGTSNQPQHF.

This CDR3 reads CASSQEPGQGDSNTGELFF. CDR3 bases: TGTGCCAGCAGCCAAGAACCGGGACAGGGGGATTCGAACACCGGGGAGCTGTTTTTT. This chain connects TRBV3-1 to TRBJ2-2; the match to TRBD1 covers 11 bases. Trimming removed 0 bases from V and 0 bases from J; junction bases left unmatched: 6. Germline lookup yields CDR1 LGHDT and CDR2 YNNKEL (reference sequence). There are 19 residues in the CDR3.

V gene TRBV12-3 or TRBV12-4 combines with J gene TRBJ1-2; 7 nucleotides agree with TRBD1. The CDR3 length is 13 residues. Trimming at V came to 4 bases and at J to 2 bases, leaving 1 base not matched to a gene. The CDR3 region has the DNA TGTGCCAGCAGTTCGGACAGGAACTATGGCTACACCTTC. Its translation: CASSSDRNYGYTF.

This sequence joins TRBV29-1 and TRBJ2-6; D not certain. Germline CDR1 is SQVTM and CDR2 is ANQGSEA. V lost 6 bases and J lost 2, with 8 bases in between. The CDR3 consists of 13 residues. CDR3 protein: CSVQSTGANVLTF. CDR3 in DNA: TGCAGCGTCCAATCAACTGGGGCCAACGTCCTGACTTTC.

This clonotype occurred once. This chain joins TRBV11-2 and TRBJ2-1; no clear D. Germline CDR1 and CDR2: SGHAT and FQNNGV. V was trimmed by 1 base and J by 0 bases, leaving 13 bases between them. The CDR3 consists of 17 residues. CDR3 in amino acids: CASSLAYVVSSYNEQFF. The CDR3 DNA follows: TGTGCCAGCAGCTTAGCTTATGTGGTAAGCTCCTACAATGAGCAGTTCTTC.

A remark on this clonotype: The junction and the germline gene differ at one end; a read error may be behind it. The rearrangement links TRBV7-7 to TRBJ2-5, with 11 bases matching TRBD1. The CDR3 contains 15 residues. Per germline, CDR1 SSHAT and CDR2 FNYEAQ (reference sequence). The CDR3 loop reads CASSSRDRGQETQYF. The CDR3 nucleotides are TGTGCTAGCAGCTCCCGGGACAGGGGGCAAGAGACCCAGTACTTC.

The chain is built from TRBV6-1 and TRBJ2-1; 8 positions agree with TRBD2. CDR3 size: 16 residues. J gave up 0 bases and V 5 bases, and 6 bases lay outside the gene matches. CDR1 is MNHNS and CDR2 is SASEGT in the germline V gene. The CDR3 DNA sequence: TGTGCCAGCAGTCCCATAGCGGGAAGCTCCTACAATGAGCAGTTCTTC. Its translation is CASSPIAGSSYNEQFF.

The chain joins TRBV5-1 to TRBJ2-7; the D is unclear. V was cut by 1 base and J by 2 bases, with 10 bases left in between. The CDR3 loop spans 14 amino acids. Germline CDR1 SGHRS, CDR2 YFSETQ. The CDR3 DNA follows: TGCGCCAGCAGCTTGCAGGCTGCCACCTACGAGCAGTACTTC. This encodes CASSLQAATYEQYF.

This clonotype was seen only once. The chain has TRBV5-1 and TRBJ2-7; 7 bases fit TRBD1. Germline CDR1 reads SGHRS; CDR2 reads YFSETQ. J gave up 3 bases and V 1 base, and 4 bases lay outside the gene matches. CDR3 size: 14 residues. Here the CDR3 reads CASSLSGGNYEQYF. The DNA of the CDR3 is TGCGCCAGCAGCTTGTCAGGGGGAAACTACGAGCAGTACTTC.

This sequence joins TRBV3-1 and TRBJ1-2; D ambiguous. CDR1 is LGHDT and CDR2 is YNNKEL in the germline V gene (reference sequence). The CDR3 contains 13 residues. V dropped 4 bases and J dropped 4 bases, with 10 bases sitting between them. The DNA of the CDR3 is TGTGCCAGCAGCCCGACGGACTTCTATGGCTACACCTTC. Translating it yields CASSPTDFYGYTF.

V gene TRBV6-2 or TRBV6-3 combines with J gene TRBJ2-2, with D perhaps matching TRBD2 (6 bases). Germline V lookup: CDR1 MNHEY, CDR2 SVGEGT. V was trimmed by 8 bases and J by 1 base, leaving 14 bases between them. This CDR3 comprises 15 residues. CDR3 residues: CASFRGGVNTGELFF. As DNA, the CDR3 is TGTGCCAGCTTTCGAGGCGGGGTGAACACCGGGGAGCTGTTTTTT.

The rearrangement uses TRBV12-3 or TRBV12-4 and TRBJ2-4; the D is unclear. V lost 6 bases and J 2 bases, leaving 11 bases between the germline ends. The CDR3 covers 14 residues. The CDR3: CASSLSQTKNIQYF. In nucleotides, the CDR3 is TGTGCCAGCAGCCTGTCCCAAACCAAAAACATTCAGTACTTC.

The chain carries TRBV11-2 and TRBJ2-3; D is possibly TRBD1 (5 bases). V lost 0 bases and J lost 0, with 7 bases in between. CDR1 and CDR2 from the germline V gene are SGHAT and FQNNGV. The CDR3 consists of 15 residues. The CDR3 DNA reads TGTGCCAGCAGCTTAGACCAGGGTAGCACAGATACGCAGTATTTT. It codes for CASSLDQGSTDTQYF.

V usage is TRBV4-1 and J usage is TRBJ2-3; D unresolved. V gave up 0 bases and J gave up 4 bases, with 11 bases separating them. The CDR3 is made up of 15 amino acids. Germline V gene lookup returns CDR1 MGHRA and CDR2 YSYEKL. The CDR3 reads CASSQDPRSADTQYF. CDR3 sequence (DNA): TGCGCCAGCAGCCAAGACCCTAGATCGGCAGATACGCAGTATTTT.

The chain recombines TRBV18 with TRBJ2-3, with TRBD2 identical over 8 bases. Germline V lookup: CDR1 KGHSH, CDR2 LQKENI. The CDR3 contains 15 residues. V shed 4 bases, J shed 2 bases, and the junction held 5 bases outside the gene matches. DNA of the CDR3: TGTGCCAGCTCACGTACTAGCGGAGCCACAGATACGCAGTATTTT. Amino acid sequence: CASSRTSGATDTQYF.

The V and J genes are TRBV10-2 and TRBJ2-7, with 11 bases matching TRBD2. With V trimmed by 6 bases and J by 2 bases, 6 bases remained unmatched. The CDR3 extends over 15 amino acids. Germline-derived CDR1 and CDR2 are WSHSY and SAAADI. The chain's CDR3 is CASREGTSGPYEQYF. CDR3 in DNA: TGCGCCAGCAGAGAAGGGACTAGCGGACCCTACGAGCAGTACTTC.

The chain carries TRBV6-4 and TRBJ2-7; D gene unclear. The CDR3 has 14 amino acids. The germline gives CDR1 MRHNA, CDR2 SNTAGT. Trimming stripped 6 bases from V and 0 bases from J, with 12 bases between. The CDR3 loop is CASSIVPGSYEQYF. Written as DNA, the CDR3 is TGTGCCAGCAGCATAGTCCCCGGCTCCTACGAGCAGTACTTC.

The chain joins TRBV29-1 to TRBJ2-5; D gene unclear. This CDR3 has 10 residues. V gave up 8 bases and J gave up 5 bases, with 9 bases separating them. Germline CDR1 SQVTM, CDR2 ANQGSEA. The CDR3 sequence is CSIRPETQYF. CDR3 coding DNA: TGCAGCATACGTCCGGAGACCCAGTACTTC.